This T cell receptor beta chain was recorded in a study of shared clonotypes between healthy human individuals. General study results and limits: Generally, naive subsets came out with larger estimated richness than memory subsets. Some clonotypes were shared by all four sorted-subset donors, while others were not shared. The non-shared ones had lower generation probabilities than the shared ones.

Comments on this clone: Its antigen is not identified. One end of the junction varies from germline; a read error may be responsible.

Germline lookup yields CDR1 KGHSH and CDR2 LQKENI. The CDR3 has 15 amino acids. Naive CD8 cells lacked CD45RO, underwent positive selection for CCR7 and left out terminally differentiated effector memory CD45RA+ cells. The method was immunoSEQ multiplex PCR; TCRdb's version includes in-frame clones alone and lacks a portion of them. The sample holds 700,000 to 950,000 clones, about 96% seen once. The sample comprised naive CD8+ T cells sorted from blood. The chain links TRBV18 to TRBJ2-1; TRBD1 matches 8 bases. This TCR came from a man aged 25-40 years in good health. Here the CDR3 DNA reads TGTGCCAGCTCAACACCCATAGGACAGGGCAATGAGCAGTTCTTC. As protein: CASSTPIGQGNEQFF.